One T cell receptor (beta chain) is described in this entry. The antigen is undetermined. The sample is drawn from a study of cytomegalovirus exposure and HLA in healthy donors. The CDR3 totals 16 residues. Germline V gene lookup returns CDR1 SGHDT and CDR2 YYEEEE. Germline trimming cut 1 base from V and 8 bases from J; bases unmatched to any gene: 9. Amplification used 60 Vbeta primers and 13 Jbeta primers. Sequencing was performed with immunoSEQ multiplex PCR; in TCRdb, only in-frame clones are kept and a portion is missing. The top ten clones hold around a quarter of a sample with some 65,000 clones, 60% to 80% of them seen once. Findings and limits, study-wide: Roughly uniform sequencing depth across donors was assumed, possibly incorrectly.

The genes are TRBV5-6 and TRBJ1-4; 9 nucleotides line up with TRBD1. Sequencing was carried out using PBMCs. The TCR originated in a woman aged 40 to 50 in good health and CMV-seropositive. DNA of the CDR3: TGTGCCAGCAGCTTGCCTACAGACAGGGGGGGAGAAAAACTGTTTTTT. Translating it yields CASSLPTDRGGEKLFF. The complete variable domain, with remaining parts taken from reference TRBV5-6 and TRBJ1-4, reads DAGVTQSPTHLIKTRGQQVTLRCSPKSGHDTVSWYQQALGQGPQFIFQYYEEEERQRGNFPDRFSGHQFPNYSSELNVNALLLGDSALYLCASSLPTDRGGEKLFFGSGTQLSVL.